This T cell receptor beta chain is from a study of response to subunit inactivated influenza vaccine listed by TCRdb under 2018. Some background on the complete study: The study used deep quantitative T cell receptor repertoire profiling to track responses to a trivalent subunit inactivated influenza vaccine. Paper-wide results and their limitations: It was suggested by the authors that each seasonal influenza vaccination may recruit only a limited number of new T cells.

To prepare the library, RT-PCR was applied. The reads were generated on an Illumina HiSeq 2500. The raw public data were reprocessed by TCRdb itself: fastp quality trimming at Q25, MiXCR clonotype calling, in-frame beta chains only. Each CDR3 protein appears once, grouped with its most common genes and DNA. A total of roughly 780,000 distinct CDR3 sequences appear in this sample, about 18% of them only once. The ten largest make up under 13% of the sample. V is pared back by 1 base and J by 5 bases, with 15 bases lying between the germline termini. Its CDR3 holds 15 amino acids, cysteine through phenylalanine. Kept here is only the CDR3 DNA, which spans 45 bases and is read in frame from base 1. As encoded in the germline V gene, CDR1 is SGHRS while CDR2 is YFSETQ. Regarding this clonotype: Its antigen is currently not known. The record has no base qualities; no much larger clone is one base away.

The sample consisted of PBMCs from blood, taken around 5 days after vaccination. The V gene is TRBV5-1 and the J gene is TRBJ2-5, with a weak D call of TRBD2 (6 bases match). The TCR originated in a man aged 50 to 59 who received an inactivated influenza vaccine. Donor details come from another sample of the same person, matched by shared clones. The CDR3 region reads CASSLSSGRGETQYF. The DNA is as follows: TGCGCCAGCAGCTTGTCAAGCGGCCGGGGGGAGACCCAGTACTTC.